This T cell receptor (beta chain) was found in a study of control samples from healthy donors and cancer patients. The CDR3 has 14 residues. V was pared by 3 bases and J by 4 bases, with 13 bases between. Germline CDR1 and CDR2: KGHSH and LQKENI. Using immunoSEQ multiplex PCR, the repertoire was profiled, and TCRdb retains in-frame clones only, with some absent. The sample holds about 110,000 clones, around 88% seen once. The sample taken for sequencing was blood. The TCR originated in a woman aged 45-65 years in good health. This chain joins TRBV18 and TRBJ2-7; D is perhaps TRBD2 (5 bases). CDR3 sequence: CASSPGVPPYEQYV. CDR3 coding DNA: TGTGCCAGCTCACCGGGAGTGCCCCCGTACGAGCAGTACGTC.